Shown below are 12 T cell receptor beta chains from a single sample sequenced in a study of blood T cell repertoires in COVID-19. TCRdb's copy holds only in-frame clones and misses some; the assay was immunoSEQ multiplex PCR. Of roughly 230,000 clones in the sample, about 80% were seen once. The sample taken for sequencing was PBMCs or T cells enriched from blood (not recorded which). These receptors all come from a man over 45 who had recovered from COVID-19.

This clone has at least ten counts. The gene calls are TRBV6-4 and TRBJ2-1; 13 positions match TRBD2. The CDR3 has 15 residues. Per germline, CDR1 MRHNA and CDR2 SNTAGT. Unmatched junction bases numbered 6, after V lost 3 bases and J lost 10 bases. The CDR3 sequence is CASSEELAGGNEQFF. For the CDR3, the DNA is TGTGCCAGCAGTGAGGAACTAGCGGGGGGGAACGAGCAGTTCTTC.

This clone has a count of ten or more. DNA for the CDR3: TGTGCCAGCAGCGGGTGGTCGGGTCGTATGAACACTGAAGCTTTCTTT. It encodes CASSGWSGRMNTEAFF. This chain joins TRBV9 and TRBJ1-1; D not certain. Germline values: CDR1 SGDLS, CDR2 YYNGEE. This CDR3 region has 16 residues. The V end was cut by 3 bases, the J end by 0 bases, with 15 bases between.

The chain combines TRBV3-1 (or the pseudogene TRBV3-2) with TRBJ2-3; a weak D match, TRBD2 (6 bases). CDR3 length equals 13 residues. CDR1 LGHDT and CDR2 YNNKEL come from the germline V gene (reference sequence). V lost 0 bases and J 10 bases, leaving 11 bases between the germline ends. The CDR3 here is CASSQDRGGSQYF. Here the CDR3 DNA reads TGTGCCAGCAGCCAAGATAGGGGAGGATCGCAGTATTTT.

V and J are TRBV5-6 and TRBJ2-7, with D perhaps matching TRBD1 (5 bases). CDR3 length: 12 residues. With 4 bases removed from V and 6 bases from J, the gap between germline ends came to 11 bases. Germline CDR1 and CDR2: SGHDT and YYEEEE. The CDR3, as DNA: TGTGCCAGCAGCCTACGGACACTCGAGCAGTACTTC. This sequence encodes CASSLRTLEQYF.

The J gene is TRBJ1-2, the V gene TRBV28; 7 positions match TRBD1. The trim removed 6 bases at V and 2 bases at J, leaving 3 bases unmatched. This CDR3 region has 13 residues. In germline, CDR1 is MDHEN, CDR2 SYDVKM. As DNA, the CDR3 is TGTGCCAGCAGACAGGGGAAAAACTATGGCTACACCTTC. This sequence encodes CASRQGKNYGYTF.

This clone came up a few times. The same CDR3 arises from other DNA sequences in this sample as well. The J gene is TRBJ2-3, the V gene TRBV19, with TRBD2 matching over 8 bases. CDR3 length: 17 amino acids. J was trimmed by 1 base and V by 4 bases; bases with no gene match: 10. CDR1 is LNHDA and CDR2 is SQIVND in the germline V gene (reference sequence). CDR3 coding DNA: TGTGCCAGTAGTACCCGTCGGGAGGGGGGGGGCACAGATACGCAGTATTTT. Translation: CASSTRREGGGTDTQYF.

The chain combines TRBV7-8 with TRBJ1-6; D may be TRBD1 (5 bases). This CDR3 comprises 18 residues. Germline CDR1 SGHVS, CDR2 FQNEAQ. The ends were cut back, 0 bases at V and 0 bases at J, with 12 bases in the middle. The CDR3 DNA follows: TGTGCCAGCAGCTTAGCGGGGGGACGGAGCTCCTATAATTCACCCCTCCACTTT. Encoded protein: CASSLAGGRSSYNSPLHF.

This clone has only a few counts. This sequence joins TRBV7-8 and TRBJ2-6, with 7 bases identical to TRBD2. The CDR3 runs 15 residues. CDR1 SGHVS and CDR2 FQNEAQ come from the germline V gene. Trimming at V came to 5 bases and at J to 3 bases, leaving 4 bases not matched to a gene. This CDR3 reads CASSTAGFGANVLTF. For the CDR3, the DNA is TGTGCCAGCAGCACAGCGGGGTTTGGGGCCAACGTCCTGACTTTC. The full variable domain, its missing parts supplied by reference TRBV7-8 and TRBJ2-6, is GAGVSQSPRYKVAKRGQDVALRCDPISGHVSLFWYQQALGQGPEFLTYFQNEAQLDKSGLPSDRFFAERPEGSVSTLKIQRTQQEDSAVYLCASSTAGFGANVLTFGAGSRLTVL.

The J gene is TRBJ2-3, the V gene TRBV6-2 or TRBV6-3, with 8 bases fitting TRBD1. The CDR3 runs 17 residues. In germline, CDR1 is MNHEY, CDR2 SVGEGT. Trimming at V came to 5 bases and at J to 6 bases, leaving 16 bases not matched to a gene. CDR3 DNA: TGTGCCAGCAGTCACCTGACAGGGGACCCCACCCGGGATACGCAGTATTTT. Amino acids: CASSHLTGDPTRDTQYF.

The V and J genes are TRBV28 and TRBJ1-2; D might be TRBD1 (5 bases). V lost 6 bases, J lost 1 base, and 9 bases lay in between. There are 13 residues in the CDR3. CDR1 MDHEN and CDR2 SYDVKM come from the germline V gene. In nucleotides, the CDR3 is TGTGCCAGCAGCCAGGGACTTAACTATGGCTACACCTTC. This encodes CASSQGLNYGYTF.

The chain employs TRBV5-1 and TRBJ2-7, with D hard to call. This CDR3 contains 14 residues. Trimming left V 5 bases short and J 4 bases short, with 16 bases between. The germline V gene has CDR1 SGHRS and CDR2 YFSETQ. The CDR3 region has the DNA TGCGCCAGCAGTACTAACGGTCAGACGTACGAGCAGTACTTC. The encoded protein is CASSTNGQTYEQYF.

The rearrangement uses TRBV5-6 and TRBJ2-5, with 7 bases lining up with TRBD2. V gave up 3 bases and J gave up 2 bases; unmatched junction bases: 4. The CDR3 sequence is 14 residues long. Germline loops: CDR1 SGHDT, CDR2 YYEEEE. In DNA, the CDR3 is TGTGCCAGCAGCTCAGGACTAGAACAAGAGACCCAGTACTTC. Translating it yields CASSSGLEQETQYF.